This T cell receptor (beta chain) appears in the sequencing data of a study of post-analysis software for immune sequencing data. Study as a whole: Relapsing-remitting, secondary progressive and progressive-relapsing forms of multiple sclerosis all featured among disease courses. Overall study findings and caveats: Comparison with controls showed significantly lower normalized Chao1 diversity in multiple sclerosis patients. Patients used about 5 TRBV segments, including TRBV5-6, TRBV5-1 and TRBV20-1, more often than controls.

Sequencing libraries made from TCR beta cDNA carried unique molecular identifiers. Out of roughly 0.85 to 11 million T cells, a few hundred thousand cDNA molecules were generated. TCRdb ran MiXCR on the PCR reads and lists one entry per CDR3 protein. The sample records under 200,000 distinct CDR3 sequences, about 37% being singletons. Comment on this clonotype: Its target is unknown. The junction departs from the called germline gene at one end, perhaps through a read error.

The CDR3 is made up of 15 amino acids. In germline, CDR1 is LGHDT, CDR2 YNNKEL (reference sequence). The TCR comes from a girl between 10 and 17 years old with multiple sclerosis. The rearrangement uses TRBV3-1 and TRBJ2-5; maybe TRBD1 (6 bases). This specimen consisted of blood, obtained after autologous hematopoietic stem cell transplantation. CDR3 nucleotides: TGTGCCGGCAGCCAAGGGACACTCCCCCGCGAGACCCAGTACTTC. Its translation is CAGSQGTLPRETQYF.